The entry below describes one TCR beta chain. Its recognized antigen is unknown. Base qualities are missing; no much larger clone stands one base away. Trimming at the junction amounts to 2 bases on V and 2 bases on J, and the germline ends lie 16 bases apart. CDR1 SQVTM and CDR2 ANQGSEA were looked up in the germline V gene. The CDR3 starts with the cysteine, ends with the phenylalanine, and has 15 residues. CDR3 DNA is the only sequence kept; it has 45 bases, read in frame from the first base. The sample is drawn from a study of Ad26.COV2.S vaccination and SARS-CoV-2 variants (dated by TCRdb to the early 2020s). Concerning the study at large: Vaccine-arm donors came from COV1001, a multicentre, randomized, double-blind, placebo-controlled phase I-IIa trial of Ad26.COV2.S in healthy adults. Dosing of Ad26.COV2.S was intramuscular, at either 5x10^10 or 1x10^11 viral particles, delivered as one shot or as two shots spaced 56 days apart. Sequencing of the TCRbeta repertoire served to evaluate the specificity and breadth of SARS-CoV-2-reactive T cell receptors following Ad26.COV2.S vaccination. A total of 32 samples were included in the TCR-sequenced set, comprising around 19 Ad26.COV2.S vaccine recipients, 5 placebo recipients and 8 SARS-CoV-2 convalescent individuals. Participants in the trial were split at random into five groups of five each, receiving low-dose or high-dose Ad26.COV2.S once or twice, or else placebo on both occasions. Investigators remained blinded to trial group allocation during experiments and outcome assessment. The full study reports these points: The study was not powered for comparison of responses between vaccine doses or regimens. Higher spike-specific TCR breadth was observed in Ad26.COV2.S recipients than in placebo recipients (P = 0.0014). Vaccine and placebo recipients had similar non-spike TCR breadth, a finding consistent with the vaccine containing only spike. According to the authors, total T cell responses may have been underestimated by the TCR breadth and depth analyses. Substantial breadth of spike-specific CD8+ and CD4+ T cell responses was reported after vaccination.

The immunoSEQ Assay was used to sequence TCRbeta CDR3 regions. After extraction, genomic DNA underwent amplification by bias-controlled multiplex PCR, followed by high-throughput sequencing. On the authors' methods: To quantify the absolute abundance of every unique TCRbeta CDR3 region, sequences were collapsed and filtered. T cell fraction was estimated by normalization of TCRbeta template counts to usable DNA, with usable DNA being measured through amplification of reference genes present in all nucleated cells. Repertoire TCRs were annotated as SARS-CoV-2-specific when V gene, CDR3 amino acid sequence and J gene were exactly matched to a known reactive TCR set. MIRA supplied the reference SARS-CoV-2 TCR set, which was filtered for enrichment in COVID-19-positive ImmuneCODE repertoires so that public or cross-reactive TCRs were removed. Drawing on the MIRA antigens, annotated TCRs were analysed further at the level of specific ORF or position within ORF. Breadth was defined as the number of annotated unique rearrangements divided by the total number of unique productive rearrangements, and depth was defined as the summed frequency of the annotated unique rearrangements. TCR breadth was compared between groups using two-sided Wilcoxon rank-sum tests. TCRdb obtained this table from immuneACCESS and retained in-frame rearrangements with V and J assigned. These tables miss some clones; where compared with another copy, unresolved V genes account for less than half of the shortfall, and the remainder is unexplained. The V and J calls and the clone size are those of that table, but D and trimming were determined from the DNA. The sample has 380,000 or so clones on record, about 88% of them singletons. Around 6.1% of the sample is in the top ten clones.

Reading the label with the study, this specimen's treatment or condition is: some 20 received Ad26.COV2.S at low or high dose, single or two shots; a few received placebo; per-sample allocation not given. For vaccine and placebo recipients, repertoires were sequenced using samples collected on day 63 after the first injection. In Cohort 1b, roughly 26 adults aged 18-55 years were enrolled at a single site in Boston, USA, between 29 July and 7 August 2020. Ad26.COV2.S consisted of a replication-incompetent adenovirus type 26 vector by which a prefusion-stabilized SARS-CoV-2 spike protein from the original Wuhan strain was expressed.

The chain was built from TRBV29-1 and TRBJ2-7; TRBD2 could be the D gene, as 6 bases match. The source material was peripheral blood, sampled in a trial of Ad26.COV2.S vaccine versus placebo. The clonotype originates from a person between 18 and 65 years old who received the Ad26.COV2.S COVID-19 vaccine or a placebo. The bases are TGCAGCGTTGAATATGGGACTGCGGAGACCTACGAGCAGTACTTC. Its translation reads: CSVEYGTAETYEQYF.